Presented here are 25 T cell receptor beta chains from one specimen sequenced in a study of graft-versus-host responses after intestinal transplantation. These receptors have no known antigen. The data were produced by immunoSEQ multiplex PCR, yet TCRdb's version contains in-frame clones alone and is incomplete. This table has fewer than 85,000 clones, roughly 90% appearing once. The source material was unstimulated CD8+ T cells sorted from spleen or lymph node cells, sampled before intestinal transplant. These receptors were collected from a human donor who received an intestinal transplant.

This clone turned up a few times. The chain joins TRBV6-1 to TRBJ2-1; the match to TRBD1 covers 11 bases. CDR1 and CDR2 from the germline V gene are MNHNS and SASEGT. CDR3 length: 16 residues. The trim removed 4 bases at V and 7 bases at J, leaving 9 bases unmatched. CDR3 sequence reads: CASSGGTGGGGNEQFF. The CDR3 nucleotides are TGTGCCAGCAGTGGGGGGACAGGGGGTGGAGGGAATGAGCAGTTCTTC.

The chain recombines TRBV6-5 with TRBJ2-7; possible D gene TRBD1, 5 bases. The V end lost 0 bases, the J end lost 3 bases, and 15 bases lay between the germline ends. This CDR3 region has 16 residues. CDR1 and CDR2 from the germline V gene are MNHEY and SVGAGI. The CDR3 nucleotides are TGTGCCAGCAGTTACTCTAGCCAGGGATGGTACTACGAGCAGTACTTC. It translates to CASSYSSQGWYYEQYF.

By frequency in the sample, this clone is medium-sized (0.01 to 0.1%). The rearrangement uses TRBV5-8 and TRBJ2-7; 7 nucleotides match TRBD2. After removal of 4 bases from V and 5 bases from J, the junction contained 12 bases not matched to a gene. The CDR3 covers 15 residues. Germline V gives CDR1 SGHTS, CDR2 YDEGEE. CDR3 bases: TGTGCCAGCAGCCACAGCGGGGTAGCTTCCCACGAGCAGTACTTC. It translates to CASSHSGVASHEQYF.

The chain couples TRBV19 to TRBJ1-1, with TRBD1 matching over 9 bases. Germline CDR1 reads LNHDA; CDR2 reads SQIVND (reference sequence). The junction had 10 bases not matched to a gene; V was cut back by 5 bases and J by 6 bases. CDR3 length equals 15 residues. CDR3 DNA: TGTGCCAGTAGTTCGCGTCGACAGGGGGGCTCTGAAGCTTTCTTT. This gives the protein CASSSRRQGGSEAFF.

The rearrangement links TRBV4-1 to TRBJ1-1; D remains unclear. CDR3 length equals 13 residues. Germline V lookup: CDR1 MGHRA, CDR2 YSYEKL. The V gene lost 3 bases and the J gene lost 2 bases, with 7 bases spanning the gap. The CDR3 DNA reads TGCGCCAGCAGCCAGCGCCAAAACACTGAAGCTTTCTTT. This gives the protein CASSQRQNTEAFF.

The chain is built from TRBV27 and TRBJ1-1; D gene ambiguous. The CDR3 consists of 13 residues. In germline, CDR1 is MNHEY, CDR2 SMNVEV (reference sequence). V shed 3 bases and J shed 10 bases, with 15 bases lying between them. DNA of the CDR3: TGTGCCAGCAGTTTCTCCTCAGGTCGTGGAGCTTTCTTT. Translated, it gives CASSFSSGRGAFF.

The CDR3 region is CASSPTGDNQPQHF. In nucleotides, the CDR3 is TGTGCCAGCTCACCGACAGGGGATAATCAGCCCCAGCATTTT. J is TRBJ1-5 and V is TRBV18; 8 bases agree with TRBD1. The ends lost 3 bases at V and 4 bases at J; junction bases unmatched: 2. This CDR3 contains 14 residues. CDR1 and CDR2 (germline): KGHSH, LQKENI.

The CDR3 protein is CASSPLRERETQYF. The CDR3 nucleotides are TGTGCCAGCTCACCCCTACGGGAGAGGGAGACCCAGTACTTC. J is TRBJ2-5 and V is TRBV18, with a possible D match to TRBD2 (6 bases). Germline-derived CDR1 and CDR2 are KGHSH and LQKENI. The CDR3 runs to 14 residues. V gave up 3 bases and J gave up 5 bases, with 13 bases separating them.

CDR3 sequence (DNA): TGTGCCAGTAGTATTAGGGGTCTTGGCTACACCTTC. Amino acids: CASSIRGLGYTF. The chain joins TRBV19 to TRBJ1-2; possibly TRBD1 for D (5 bases). V dropped 3 bases and J dropped 7 bases, with 9 bases sitting between them. The CDR3 extends over 12 amino acids. Germline V gene lookup returns CDR1 LNHDA and CDR2 SQIVND (reference sequence).

The CDR3 loop is CASSYRPASSGNTIYF. The CDR3 DNA follows: TGTGCCAGCAGTTACCGCCCAGCGAGCTCTGGAAACACCATATATTTT. The chain combines TRBV6-5 with TRBJ1-3, with D hard to call. The CDR3 has 16 residues. From germline, CDR1 is MNHEY and CDR2 SVGAGI. V was pared by 2 bases and J by 0 bases, with 11 bases between.

This clone is medium-sized within its sample. The V call is TRBV7-8, the J call TRBJ2-1; 7 bases map to TRBD1. The V segment lost 1 base and the J segment 3 bases; nucleotides outside the gene matches: 6. This CDR3 has 16 amino acids. The germline V gene has CDR1 SGHVS and CDR2 FQNEAQ. The DNA for the CDR3 is TGTGCCAGCAGCTTAGAGGGGGCAGGGGGCTACAATGAGCAGTTCTTC. It yields the protein CASSLEGAGGYNEQFF.

This chain joins TRBV6-1 and TRBJ1-2; no firm D call. Trimming removed 1 base from V and 3 bases from J, with 6 bases in between. Per germline, CDR1 MNHNS and CDR2 SASEGT. The CDR3 spans 13 residues. CDR3 nucleotide sequence: TGTGCCAGCAGTGAAGTTCCGGACTATGGCTACACCTTC. Translation: CASSEVPDYGYTF.

The gene calls are TRBV7-2 and TRBJ2-3; D possibly corresponds to TRBD1 (7 bases). Germline values: CDR1 SGHTA, CDR2 FQGNSA. Deletions cut 0 bases from V and 2 bases from J, with 24 bases between. The CDR3 runs 20 residues. The CDR3 bases are TGTGCCAGCAGCTTAGCCCGGCGGAGGGGGCTGCTCCTGCTCACAGATACGCAGTATTTT. Translation gives CASSLARRRGLLLLTDTQYF.

This rearrangement joins TRBV5-1 to TRBJ1-2, with D uncertain. V gave up 5 bases and J gave up 3 bases, with 11 bases separating them. The germline gives CDR1 SGHRS, CDR2 YFSETQ. This CDR3 spans 13 amino acids. CDR3 sequence (DNA): TGCGCCAGCAGTCTGACACCGCACTATGGCTACACCTTC. Its protein is CASSLTPHYGYTF.

This CDR3 is CASSYGFLSSYNEQFF. The CDR3 coding sequence is TGTGCCAGCAGTTACGGCTTTTTAAGCTCCTACAATGAGCAGTTCTTC. The chain recombines TRBV6-5 with TRBJ2-1; no clear D. V was cut by 2 bases and J by 0 bases, with 11 bases left in between. Germline CDR1 reads MNHEY; CDR2 reads SVGAGI. The CDR3 spans 16 residues.

CDR3 bases: TGTGCCACCAGCGCTGGCGGGAGCTCCTACAATGAGCAGTTCTTC. It translates to CATSAGGSSYNEQFF. This chain connects TRBV15 to TRBJ2-1; TRBD2 matches at 7 bases. The V gene end was trimmed by 5 bases and the J gene end by 0 bases; junction bases not matched to a gene: 4. This CDR3 contains 15 residues. Germline lookup yields CDR1 LNHNV and CDR2 YYDKDF (reference sequence).

This chain links TRBV28 with TRBJ2-1; D is unresolved. This CDR3 contains 15 residues. In germline, CDR1 is MDHEN, CDR2 SYDVKM. Deletions cut 2 bases from V and 4 bases from J, with 12 bases between. CDR3 DNA sequence: TGTGCCAGCAGTTTAATCCCGAGCAGGTACAATGAGCAGTTCTTC. Translated: CASSLIPSRYNEQFF. The whole variable domain, remainder taken from reference TRBV28 and TRBJ2-1, is DVKVTQSSRYLVKRTGEKVFLECVQDMDHENMFWYRQDPGLGLRLIYFSYDVKMKEKGDIPEGYSVSREKKERFSLILESASTNQTSMYLCASSLIPSRYNEQFFGPGTRLTVL.

V is TRBV4-1 and J is TRBJ2-3; D uncertain. Germline-derived CDR1 and CDR2 are MGHRA and YSYEKL. CDR3 length: 13 amino acids. V was cut by 4 bases and J by 6 bases, with 11 bases left in between. The CDR3 here is CASSLLECDTQYF. The CDR3 nucleotides are TGCGCCAGCAGCCTCCTAGAGTGTGATACGCAGTATTTT.

Here the CDR3 reads CASSEALTGPSYEQYF. CDR3 coding DNA: TGTGCCAGCAGTGAAGCCCTGACAGGGCCCTCCTACGAGCAGTACTTC. The chain employs TRBV2 and TRBJ2-7; the match to TRBD1 covers 7 bases. The CDR3 extends over 16 amino acids. The V segment lost 0 bases and the J segment 0 bases; nucleotides outside the gene matches: 5. Germline CDR1 is SNHLY and CDR2 is FYNNEI.

The CDR3 here is CASSIGPTPNEQFF. The CDR3 coding sequence is TGTGCCAGTAGTATAGGGCCCACCCCCAATGAGCAGTTCTTC. The chain combines TRBV19 with TRBJ2-1; D gene unclear. Trimming pared 1 base from V and 6 bases from J, leaving 10 bases between. The CDR3 spans 14 residues. CDR1 and CDR2 from the germline V gene are LNHDA and SQIVND (reference sequence).

The count of this clone is one. The rearrangement joins TRBV28 to TRBJ1-2; D call uncertain. Trimming pared 10 bases from V and 4 bases from J, leaving 13 bases between. Per the germline V gene, CDR1 is MDHEN and CDR2 is SYDVKM. This CDR3 spans 12 amino acids. Here the CDR3 reads CATSGVTYGYTF. CDR3 in DNA: TGTGCCACCTCCGGAGTTACCTATGGCTACACCTTC.

V and J are TRBV30 and TRBJ2-2; TRBD2 agrees at 10 bases. Germline V gene lookup returns CDR1 GTSNPN and CDR2 SVGIG (reference sequence). The CDR3 consists of 20 residues. V trimming: 1 base; J trimming: 7 bases; junction bases outside the gene matches: 21. The CDR3 nucleotides are TGTGCCTGGAGTGCTGAACCGGGACTAGCGAGGGGAAGGGATGGCGGGGAGCTGTTTTTT. It codes for CAWSAEPGLARGRDGGELFF.

The chain carries TRBV5-4 and TRBJ2-2, with TRBD2 identical over 10 bases. Germline values: CDR1 SGHNT, CDR2 YYREEE (reference sequence). The CDR3 sequence is 19 residues long. The V and J ends lost 2 bases and 4 bases, in that order; junction bases with no gene match: 14. The CDR3 DNA follows: TGTGCCAGCAGCTTCCGTGCGGGGCTAGCGGGAGCTAGCACCGGGGAGCTGTTTTTT. This codes for CASSFRAGLAGASTGELFF.

The chain recombines TRBV5-8 with TRBJ1-2; a possible D gene is TRBD1 (6 bases). The germline V gene encodes CDR1 SGHTS and CDR2 YDEGEE. The CDR3 is 17 residues long. Trimming removed 0 bases at V and 0 bases at J, with 15 bases between. The CDR3 bases are TGTGCCAGCAGCTTGGTGGGATCGGGACAAACTAACTATGGCTACACCTTC. Its protein is CASSLVGSGQTNYGYTF.

This rearrangement joins TRBV18 to TRBJ1-4, with a tentative D call TRBD1 (6 bases). CDR1 KGHSH and CDR2 LQKENI come from the germline V gene. Trimming cost V 10 bases and J 8 bases, with 20 bases left between them. The CDR3 length is 14 residues. This CDR3 is CATNVKRGNEKLFF. The CDR3 DNA reads TGTGCCACCAACGTTAAGAGGGGGAACGAAAAACTGTTTTTT. The full variable domain, completed using reference TRBV18 and TRBJ1-4, is NAGVMQNPRHLVRRRGQEARLRCSPMKGHSHVYWYRQLPEEGLKFMVYLQKENIIDESGMPKERFSAEFPKEGPSILRIQQVVRGDSAAYFCATNVKRGNEKLFFGSGTQLSVL.